The clone carrying this TCR beta chain was picked up a small number of times. Healthy individuals of Caucasian origin from Russia, aged roughly 6 to 90, served as donors. The data derive from a study of blood T cells in healthy people across ages. A sample-barcoded 5' primer and a J-beta primer mix were used in a second PCR of about 7 to 12 cycles. TCRdb redid the calling of the 5' RACE reads with MiXCR, one entry per CDR3 protein. The data show approximately 780,000 distinct CDR3 sequences, roughly 24% seen once. This sample was shared with a second study, whose subject was T cells of mothers and their children. That work adds: The yield was over 9 million TCR beta CDR3 reads from each mother and around 3.3 million from each child.

The clonotype originates from a boy aged 5-17 years in good health. The sample was blood.

This chain's CDR3 is CASSRETGSLREQYF. The CDR3 region has the DNA TGTGCCAGCAGTCGGGAGACTGGGTCCCTTAGAGAGCAGTACTTC. The chain joins TRBV4-2 to TRBJ2-5, with D perhaps TRBD2 (6 bases). This CDR3 is 15 amino acids long. Between the trimmed V and J ends, which lost 6 bases and 11 bases, there was a span of 25 bases. From germline, CDR1 is LGHNA and CDR2 YNFKEQ.